The present T cell receptor beta chain was sequenced within a study of blood T cell repertoires in COVID-19. Overall study context: Samples of COVID-19 (acute and convalescent) were obtained from the United States, Italy and Spain.

This CDR3 spans 15 amino acids. V was clipped by 7 bases and J by 3 bases, with 18 bases between them. Germline CDR1 WSHSY, CDR2 SAAADI. Only a few counts were recorded for this clone. Profiling relied on immunoSEQ multiplex PCR, and the TCRdb table lists in-frame clones only, not all of them. The table records 410,000 or so clones, approximately 91% of them present only once. Input material: peripheral blood. This receptor was obtained from a woman aged 40 to 49 with COVID-19, enrolled during active disease. The chain has TRBV10-2 and TRBJ1-2; TRBD1 might be the D (6 bases). CDR3 DNA: TGCGCCAGCACCACGAACCAGGGGAAATACTATGGCTACACCTTC. This encodes CASTTNQGKYYGYTF.